The 10 T cell receptor beta chains reported below all come from one sample, sequenced in a study of blood T cell repertoires in COVID-19. Only in-frame clones appear in the TCRdb table, and some are missing; sequencing was by immunoSEQ multiplex PCR. The sample records approximately 40,000 clones, 80% to 95% being singletons. Sequencing was carried out using peripheral blood. The receptor source for this set is a woman older than 75 with acute or convalescent COVID-19.

The chain is built from TRBV19 and TRBJ2-3; 9 bases fit TRBD2. This CDR3 region has 15 residues. Unmatched junction bases numbered 13, after V lost 5 bases and J lost 10 bases. Germline V gene data show CDR1 as LNHDA and CDR2 as SQIVND (reference sequence). The chain's CDR3 is CASSGGGLASWAQYF. The CDR3 DNA reads TGTGCCAGTAGTGGTGGGGGACTAGCTTCCTGGGCGCAGTATTTT.

The J gene is TRBJ2-3, the V gene TRBV5-1, with D perhaps matching TRBD2 (6 bases). This CDR3 is built from 15 residues. Trimming took 4 bases from V and 2 from J, leaving 14 bases between them. CDR1 is SGHRS, CDR2 YFSETQ, per germline. The CDR3 spells CASSLPSVYTDTQYF. In DNA form, the CDR3 reads TGCGCCAGCAGCCTACCTAGCGTTTACACAGATACGCAGTATTTT.

The rearrangement joins TRBV3-1 (or the pseudogene TRBV3-2) to TRBJ2-3; TRBD2 might be the D (6 bases). This CDR3 has 16 residues. V was trimmed by 0 bases and J by 2 bases, leaving 12 bases between them. Germline-derived CDR1 and CDR2 are LGHDT and YNNKEL (reference sequence). The CDR3 DNA reads as TGTGCCAGCAGCCAAGATCTCGGGAGCGCCACAGATACGCAGTATTTT. Its translation is CASSQDLGSATDTQYF.

This chain uses TRBV14 with TRBJ2-1; D possibly corresponds to TRBD2 (6 bases). With 1 base removed from V and 0 bases from J, the gap between germline ends came to 7 bases. The CDR3 loop spans 15 amino acids. Germline V gene data show CDR1 as SGHDN and CDR2 as FVKESK. CDR3 coding DNA: TGTGCCAGCAGCCAAGTGGGGGGCTCCTACAATGAGCAGTTCTTC. Translating it yields CASSQVGGSYNEQFF.

The chain couples TRBV15 to TRBJ2-2; 8 bases agree with TRBD1. Trimming took 0 bases from V and 6 from J; bases not matched to a gene: 6. Per the germline V gene, CDR1 is LNHNV and CDR2 is YYDKDF (reference sequence). The CDR3 loop spans 16 amino acids. CDR3 sequence reads: CATSRDARGRPGELFF. The CDR3, as DNA: TGTGCCACCAGCAGAGATGCCAGGGGGCGCCCCGGGGAGCTGTTTTTT.

The chain links TRBV30 to TRBJ1-6, with D perhaps matching TRBD1 (5 bases). CDR3 size: 16 residues. Trimming pared 4 bases from V and 0 bases from J, leaving 13 bases between. Germline CDR1 and CDR2: GTSNPN and SVGIG (reference sequence). CDR3 nucleotide sequence: TGTGCCTGGACCCGGGGGACTAGCTCCTATAATTCACCCCTCCACTTT. Its translation is CAWTRGTSSYNSPLHF.

In regard to this clone: Other DNA sequences within the sample encode an identical CDR3. The J gene is TRBJ1-5, the V gene TRBV18; D is perhaps TRBD1 (5 bases). The germline V gene encodes CDR1 KGHSH and CDR2 LQKENI. The V and J ends lost 3 bases and 0 bases respectively, with 9 bases between them. This CDR3 spans 15 amino acids. The CDR3 reads CASSPTVNSNQPQHF. The CDR3 DNA is TGTGCCAGCTCACCGACAGTTAATAGCAATCAGCCCCAGCATTTT.

The CDR3 DNA sequence: TGTGCCAGCAGCTTAGCAACGGCTGAAGCTTTCTTT. Protein: CASSLATAEAFF. The rearrangement links TRBV7-9 to TRBJ1-1; D uncertain. This CDR3 contains 12 residues. Trimming cost V 0 bases and J 6 bases, with 5 bases left between them. Germline lookup yields CDR1 SEHNR and CDR2 FQNEAQ (reference sequence).

The V call is TRBV7-9, the J call TRBJ2-7; tentative D call: TRBD2 (6 bases). Looked up from germline, CDR1 is SEHNR and CDR2 is FQNEAQ (reference sequence). Between the trimmed V and J ends, which lost 3 bases and 6 bases, there was a span of 12 bases. The CDR3 is 13 amino acids. CDR3 region: CASSFGGLSEQYF. The CDR3 DNA is TGTGCCAGCAGCTTCGGGGGACTCAGCGAGCAGTACTTC.

This chain joins TRBV19 and TRBJ2-5, with TRBD2 matching over 10 bases. Trimming removed 4 bases from V and 4 bases from J; junction bases left unmatched: 6. The germline V gene has CDR1 LNHDA and CDR2 SQIVND (reference sequence). The CDR3 runs 15 residues. As DNA, the CDR3 is TGTGCCAGTAGTACTATGCTAGCGGGGGCAGAGACCCAGTACTTC. This sequence encodes CASSTMLAGAETQYF.